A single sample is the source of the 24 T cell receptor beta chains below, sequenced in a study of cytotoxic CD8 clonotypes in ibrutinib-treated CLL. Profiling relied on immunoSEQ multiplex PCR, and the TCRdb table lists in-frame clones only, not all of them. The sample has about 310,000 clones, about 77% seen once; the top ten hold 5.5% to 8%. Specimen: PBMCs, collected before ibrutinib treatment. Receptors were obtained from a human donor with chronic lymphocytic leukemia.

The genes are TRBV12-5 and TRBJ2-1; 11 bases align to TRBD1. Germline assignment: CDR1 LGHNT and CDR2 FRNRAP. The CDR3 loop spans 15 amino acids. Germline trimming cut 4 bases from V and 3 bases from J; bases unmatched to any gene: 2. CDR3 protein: CASGSGTGGYNEQFF. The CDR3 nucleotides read TGTGCTAGTGGTTCCGGGACAGGGGGCTACAATGAGCAGTTCTTC.

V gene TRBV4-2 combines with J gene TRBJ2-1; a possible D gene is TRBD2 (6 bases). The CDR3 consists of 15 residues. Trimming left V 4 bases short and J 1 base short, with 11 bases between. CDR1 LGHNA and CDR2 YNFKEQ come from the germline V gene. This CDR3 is CASSPEGTSYNEQFF. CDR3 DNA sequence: TGTGCCAGCAGCCCCGAGGGGACTTCCTACAATGAGCAGTTCTTC.

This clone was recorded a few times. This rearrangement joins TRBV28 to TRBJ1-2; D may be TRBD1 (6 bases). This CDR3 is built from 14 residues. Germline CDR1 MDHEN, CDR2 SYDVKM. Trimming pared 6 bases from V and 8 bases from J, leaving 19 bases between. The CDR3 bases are TGTGCCAGCAGCGACCACAGGGAACATTGGGGCTACACCTTC. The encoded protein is CASSDHREHWGYTF.

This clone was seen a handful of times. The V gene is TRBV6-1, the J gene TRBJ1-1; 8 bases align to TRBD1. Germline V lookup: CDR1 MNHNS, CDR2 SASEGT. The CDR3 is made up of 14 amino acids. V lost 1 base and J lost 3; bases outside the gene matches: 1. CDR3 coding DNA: TGTGCCAGCAGTGAAGACAGGGGGGACACTGAAGCTTTCTTT. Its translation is CASSEDRGDTEAFF.

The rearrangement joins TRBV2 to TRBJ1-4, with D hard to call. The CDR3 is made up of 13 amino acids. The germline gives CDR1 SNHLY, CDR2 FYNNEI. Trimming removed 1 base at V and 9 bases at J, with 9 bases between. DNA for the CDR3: TGTGCCAGCAGTGAAGGGGAAGCGAAAAAACTGTTTTTT. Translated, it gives CASSEGEAKKLFF.

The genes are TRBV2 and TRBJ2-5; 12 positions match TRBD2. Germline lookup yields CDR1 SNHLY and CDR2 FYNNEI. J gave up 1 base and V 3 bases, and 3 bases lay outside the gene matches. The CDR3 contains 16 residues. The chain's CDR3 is CASSELLAGGQETQYF. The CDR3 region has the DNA TGTGCCAGCAGTGAGCTACTAGCGGGAGGCCAAGAGACCCAGTACTTC.

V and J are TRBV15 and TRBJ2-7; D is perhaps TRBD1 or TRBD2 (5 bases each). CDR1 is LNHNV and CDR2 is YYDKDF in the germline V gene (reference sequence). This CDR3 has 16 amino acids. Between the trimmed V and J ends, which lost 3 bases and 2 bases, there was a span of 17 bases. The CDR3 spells CATSREENRSPYEQYF. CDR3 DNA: TGTGCCACCAGCAGGGAGGAGAACAGGAGTCCCTACGAGCAGTACTTC.

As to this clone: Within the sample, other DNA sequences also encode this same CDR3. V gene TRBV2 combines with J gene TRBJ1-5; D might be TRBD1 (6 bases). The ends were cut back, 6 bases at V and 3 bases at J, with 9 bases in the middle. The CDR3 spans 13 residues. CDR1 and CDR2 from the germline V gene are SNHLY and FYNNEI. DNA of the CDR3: TGTGCCAGCAGAAGGACAGTCAATCAGCCCCAGCATTTT. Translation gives CASRRTVNQPQHF.

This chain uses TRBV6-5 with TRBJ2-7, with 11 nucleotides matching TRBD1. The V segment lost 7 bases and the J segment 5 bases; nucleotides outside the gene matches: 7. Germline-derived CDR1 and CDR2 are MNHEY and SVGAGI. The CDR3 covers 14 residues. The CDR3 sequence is CASTTGTGGDEQYF. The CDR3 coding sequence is TGTGCCAGCACCACCGGGACAGGGGGTGACGAGCAGTACTTC.

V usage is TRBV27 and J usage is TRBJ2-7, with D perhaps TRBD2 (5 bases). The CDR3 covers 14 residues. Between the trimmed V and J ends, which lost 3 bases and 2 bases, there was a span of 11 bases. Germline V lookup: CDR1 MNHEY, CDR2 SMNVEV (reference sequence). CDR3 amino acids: CASSFIAIPYEQYF. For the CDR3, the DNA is TGTGCCAGCAGTTTCATAGCGATCCCCTACGAGCAGTACTTC.

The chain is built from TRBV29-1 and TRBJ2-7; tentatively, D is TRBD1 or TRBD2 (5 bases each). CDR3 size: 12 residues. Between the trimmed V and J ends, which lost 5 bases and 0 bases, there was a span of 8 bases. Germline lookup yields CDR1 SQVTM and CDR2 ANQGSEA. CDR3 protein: CSVRDGSYEQYF. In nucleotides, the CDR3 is TGCAGCGTTCGGGACGGCTCCTACGAGCAGTACTTC.

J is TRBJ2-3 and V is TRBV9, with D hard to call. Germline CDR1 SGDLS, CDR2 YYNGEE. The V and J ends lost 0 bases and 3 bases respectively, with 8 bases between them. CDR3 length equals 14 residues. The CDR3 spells CASSVDPATDTQYF. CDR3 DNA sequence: TGTGCCAGCAGCGTAGATCCAGCTACAGATACGCAGTATTTT. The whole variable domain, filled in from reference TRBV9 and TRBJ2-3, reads DSGVTQTPKHLITATGQRVTLRCSPRSGDLSVYWYQQSLDQGLQFLIQYYNGEERAKGNILERFSAQQFPDLHSELNLSSLELGDSALYFCASSVDPATDTQYFGPGTRLTVL.

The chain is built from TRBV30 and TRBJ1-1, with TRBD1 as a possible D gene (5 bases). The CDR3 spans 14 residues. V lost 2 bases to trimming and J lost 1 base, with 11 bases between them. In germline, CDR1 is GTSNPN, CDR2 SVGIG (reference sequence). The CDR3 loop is CAWSRGGTNTEAFF. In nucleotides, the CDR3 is TGTGCCTGGAGTCGGGGGGGTACGAACACTGAAGCTTTCTTT.

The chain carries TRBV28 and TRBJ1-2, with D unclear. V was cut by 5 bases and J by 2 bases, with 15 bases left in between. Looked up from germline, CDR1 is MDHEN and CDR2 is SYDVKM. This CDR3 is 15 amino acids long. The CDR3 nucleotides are TGTGCCAGCAGTCCCCAACTGCGATGGAACTATGGCTACACCTTC. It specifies CASSPQLRWNYGYTF.

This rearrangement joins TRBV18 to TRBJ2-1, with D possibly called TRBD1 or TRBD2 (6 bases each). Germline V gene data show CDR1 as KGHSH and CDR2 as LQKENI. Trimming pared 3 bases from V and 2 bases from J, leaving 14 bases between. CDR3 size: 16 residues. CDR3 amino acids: CASSPTLGGAYNEQFF. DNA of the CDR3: TGTGCCAGCTCACCGACTTTGGGGGGCGCCTACAATGAGCAGTTCTTC.

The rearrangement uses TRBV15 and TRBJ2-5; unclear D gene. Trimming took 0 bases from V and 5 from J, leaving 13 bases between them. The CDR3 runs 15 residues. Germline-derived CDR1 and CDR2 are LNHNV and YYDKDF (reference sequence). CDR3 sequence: CATSRDSGVGETQYF. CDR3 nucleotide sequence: TGTGCCACCAGCAGAGATTCCGGAGTTGGGGAGACCCAGTACTTC. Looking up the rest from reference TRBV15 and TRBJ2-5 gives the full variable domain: DAMVIQNPRYQVTQFGKPVTLSCSQTLNHNVMYWYQQKSSQAPKLLFHYYDKDFNNEADTPDNFQSRRPNTSFCFLDIRSPGLGDTAMYLCATSRDSGVGETQYFGPGTRLLVL.

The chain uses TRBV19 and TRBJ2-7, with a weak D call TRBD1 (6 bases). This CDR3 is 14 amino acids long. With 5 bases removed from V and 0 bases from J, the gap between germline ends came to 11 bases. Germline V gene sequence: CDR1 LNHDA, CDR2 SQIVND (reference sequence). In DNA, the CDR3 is TGTGCCAGTAGTTGGACAGTAAGCTCCTACGAGCAGTACTTC. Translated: CASSWTVSSYEQYF.

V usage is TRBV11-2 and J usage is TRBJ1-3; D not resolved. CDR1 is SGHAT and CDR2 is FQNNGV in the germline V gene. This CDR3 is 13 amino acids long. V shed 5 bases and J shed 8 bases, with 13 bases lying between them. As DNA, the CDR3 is TGTGCCAGCAGCCAGCCCCGCTCCTACACCATATATTTT. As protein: CASSQPRSYTIYF.

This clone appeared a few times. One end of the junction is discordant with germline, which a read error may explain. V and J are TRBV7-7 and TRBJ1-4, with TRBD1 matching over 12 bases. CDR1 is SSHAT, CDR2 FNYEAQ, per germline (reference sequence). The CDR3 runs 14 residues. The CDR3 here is CASSLGTGGEKLFF. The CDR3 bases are TGTGCTAGCAGCTTAGGGACAGGGGGCGAGAAACTGTTTTTT.

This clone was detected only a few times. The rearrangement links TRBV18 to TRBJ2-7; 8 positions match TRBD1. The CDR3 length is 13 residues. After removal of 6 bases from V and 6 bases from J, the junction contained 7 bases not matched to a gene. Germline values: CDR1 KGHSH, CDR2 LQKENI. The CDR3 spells CASSWTGLAEQYF. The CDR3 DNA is TGTGCCAGCTCCTGGACAGGGCTAGCCGAGCAGTACTTC.

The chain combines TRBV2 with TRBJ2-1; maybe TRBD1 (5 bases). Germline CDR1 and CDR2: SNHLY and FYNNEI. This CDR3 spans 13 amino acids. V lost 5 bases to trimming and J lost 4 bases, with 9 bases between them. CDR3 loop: CASSSQVYNEQFF. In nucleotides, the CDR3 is TGTGCCAGCAGTTCACAGGTTTACAATGAGCAGTTCTTC.

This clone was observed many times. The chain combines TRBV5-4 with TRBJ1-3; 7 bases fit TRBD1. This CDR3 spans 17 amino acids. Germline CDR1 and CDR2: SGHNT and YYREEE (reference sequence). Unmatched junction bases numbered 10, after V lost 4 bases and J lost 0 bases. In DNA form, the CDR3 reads TGTGCCAGCAGCCCTCAGACAGGGCTGAGCTCTGGAAACACCATATATTTT. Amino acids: CASSPQTGLSSGNTIYF.

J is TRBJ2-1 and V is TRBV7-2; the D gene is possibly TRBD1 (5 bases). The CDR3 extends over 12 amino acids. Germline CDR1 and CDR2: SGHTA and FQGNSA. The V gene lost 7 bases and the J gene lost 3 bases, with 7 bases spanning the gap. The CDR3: CASTDSYNEQFF. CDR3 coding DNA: TGTGCCAGCACCGACAGCTACAATGAGCAGTTCTTC. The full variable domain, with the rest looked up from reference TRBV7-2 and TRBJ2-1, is GAGVSQSPSNKVTEKGKDVELRCDPISGHTALYWYRQSLGQGLEFLIYFQGNSAPDKSGLPSDRFSAERTGGSVSTLTIQRTQQEDSAVYLCASTDSYNEQFFGPGTRLTVL.

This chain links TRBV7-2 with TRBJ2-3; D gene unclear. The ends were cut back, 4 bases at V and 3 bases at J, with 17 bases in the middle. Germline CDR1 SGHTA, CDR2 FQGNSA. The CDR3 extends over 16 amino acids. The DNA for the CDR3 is TGTGCCAGCAGCTCACATCTGATGGGTGGTACAGATACGCAGTATTTT. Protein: CASSSHLMGGTDTQYF.